A selection of T cell receptor beta chains follows, all from one sample in a study of technical replicates of blood from four donors. Repertoires were generated with immunoSEQ multiplex PCR, while TCRdb's copy carries only in-frame clones and drops some. Of over 70,000 clones listed, about 95% are singletons. The sequenced material came from T cells isolated from PBMCs. Every receptor here comes from a human donor in good health. The CDR3 runs from the conserved cysteine through the conserved F or W. D genes are given only for firm matches. Some rows have no size entry. The others give once, few or many, or a class for an expanded clone.

v_call: TRBV7-9; j_call: TRBJ2-7; clone_size: NA; d_call: TRBD2; cdr3_nt: TGTGCCAGCAGCTTGGGGGGGGTACACGAGCAGTACTTC; cdr3_aa: CASSLGGVHEQYF
v_call: TRBV7-3; j_call: TRBJ2-1; clone_size: once; d_call: TRBD2; cdr3_nt: TGTGCCAGCAGCGAAACTAGCGGGAATATGGATGAGCAGTTCTTC; cdr3_aa: CASSETSGNMDEQFF
v_call: TRBV5-1; j_call: TRBJ2-1; clone_size: NA; d_call: TRBD2; cdr3_nt: TGCGCCAGCAGCTTGGGCGGGAGGAGTGGCTATGAGCAGTTCTTC; cdr3_aa: CASSLGGRSGYEQFF
v_call: TRBV19; j_call: TRBJ2-2; clone_size: NA; d_call: NA; cdr3_nt: TGTGCCAGTAACGACATAATGAACACCGGGGAGCTGTTTTTT; cdr3_aa: CASNDIMNTGELFF
v_call: TRBV7-9; j_call: TRBJ2-7; clone_size: once; d_call: NA; cdr3_nt: TGTGCCAGCAGCTTAACTCAGCGGCAGTTCCACGAGCAGTACTTC; cdr3_aa: CASSLTQRQFHEQYF
v_call: TRBV15; j_call: TRBJ1-2; clone_size: NA; d_call: NA; cdr3_nt: TGTGCCACCAGCAGAGGAGGACAGCTTAACTATGGCTACACCTTC; cdr3_aa: CATSRGGQLNYGYTF
v_call: TRBV10-3; j_call: TRBJ1-1; clone_size: NA; d_call: TRBD1; cdr3_nt: TGTGCCATCTCTGGGACAGCCACTGAAGCTTTCTTT; cdr3_aa: CAISGTATEAFF
v_call: TRBV19; j_call: TRBJ1-2; clone_size: NA; d_call: NA; cdr3_nt: TGTGCCAGCAGGTACGGGGATGGCTACACCTTC; cdr3_aa: CASRYGDGYTF
v_call: TRBV5-1; j_call: TRBJ1-1; clone_size: NA; d_call: NA; cdr3_nt: TGCGCCAGCAGCTTGAGTAGCCAGATGAACACTGAAGCTTTCTTT; cdr3_aa: CASSLSSQMNTEAFF
v_call: TRBV28; j_call: TRBJ1-1; clone_size: NA; d_call: NA; cdr3_nt: TGTGCCAGCAGTTTATTGGCAGGGATAAACACTGAAGCTTTCTTT; cdr3_aa: CASSLLAGINTEAFF
v_call: TRBV11-3; j_call: TRBJ1-6; clone_size: NA; d_call: TRBD1; cdr3_nt: TGTGCCAGCAGCACCGGGACAGAAGATTCACCCCTCCACTTT; cdr3_aa: CASSTGTEDSPLHF
v_call: TRBV5-6; j_call: TRBJ1-5; clone_size: NA; d_call: NA; cdr3_nt: TGTGCCAGCAGCTTGGCTAGTCAGCAGCCCCAGCATTTT; cdr3_aa: CASSLASQQPQHF
v_call: TRBV14; j_call: TRBJ2-5; clone_size: NA; d_call: TRBD1; cdr3_nt: TGTGCCAGCAGCCACGTCTGGGACAGGGGACAAGAGACCCAGTACTTC; cdr3_aa: CASSHVWDRGQETQYF
v_call: TRBV2; j_call: TRBJ2-7; clone_size: NA; d_call: NA; cdr3_nt: TGTGCCAGCAGTGACGGGGGATTCAACTACGAGCAGTACTTC; cdr3_aa: CASSDGGFNYEQYF
v_call: TRBV6-4; j_call: TRBJ1-5; clone_size: NA; d_call: NA; cdr3_nt: TGTGCCAGCTCTCCGGGGTCGAATCAGCCCCAGCATTTT; cdr3_aa: CASSPGSNQPQHF
v_call: TRBV6-1; j_call: TRBJ2-3; clone_size: NA; d_call: TRBD2; cdr3_nt: TGTGCCAGCAGTGAATGGGGACTAGCCACAGATACGCAGTATTTT; cdr3_aa: CASSEWGLATDTQYF
v_call: TRBV28; j_call: TRBJ2-7; clone_size: NA; d_call: TRBD1; cdr3_nt: TGTGCCAGCAGGACTACAGGGGGAGGCTCCTACGAGCAGTACTTC; cdr3_aa: CASRTTGGGSYEQYF